This T cell receptor (beta chain) was recorded in a study of CD8 T cells in Susac syndrome (dated by TCRdb to about 2019). The study in broad terms: Repertoire sequencing was used to test whether CD8+ T cell activation and differentiation in Susac syndrome was antigen driven. The clonality of the CD8+ T cell repertoire was compared across approximately eleven healthy donors, around 14 Susac syndrome patients and around 16 multiple sclerosis patients.

High-throughput TCR beta sequencing profiled peripheral blood CD8+ and CD4+ T cells from healthy donors, Susac syndrome patients and multiple sclerosis patients. Treatment-naive patients with stable or active relapsing-remitting disease fulfilling revised McDonald criteria were used as multiple sclerosis controls. Bulk CD8+ and CD4+ T cells were purified by magnetic negative isolation, while CD8+ TEMRA cells were enriched using FACS. Blood was collected in EDTA tubes and processed within 24 hours, with PBMCs isolated through density gradient centrifugation. PBMCs destined for TCR sequencing were cryopreserved in liquid nitrogen and later thawed in a 37 °C water bath. The sorted or isolated CD4+, CD8+ and CD8+ TEMRA cells reached a purity of at least 90%. RNA was extracted using the RNeasy kit, and roughly 0.45 to 1 ug of the RNA was reverse transcribed with random hexamers. TCR beta CDR3 regions were amplified with the immunoSEQ multiplex PCR assay covering 54 Vbeta and 13 Jbeta segments. To correct PCR amplification bias, a synthetic template baseline was used for both primer optimization and computational correction. In the paper's pipeline: Reads were annotated to V, D and J genes according to IMGT and were analyzed with immunoSEQ Analyzer, with only productive sequences retained. Clonality was calculated as one minus the Shannon entropy normalized by log2 of the number of productive unique sequences. Public and private clones were assessed among the 100 most prevalent clones of each patient and control. Clones were defined as Susac-specific if absent from the healthy and MS cohorts, from 900 to 1,300 published viral clones and from other ImmuneACCESS disease sequences. TCRdb reprocessed the public reads (quality trimming at Q25 with fastp, clone calling with MiXCR) and kept in-frame beta chains. For every CDR3 protein sequence, its rows merge into one entry that carries the most common genes and DNA. The V and J calls here are based on TCRdb, not the publication. Counted in this sample were some 150,000 distinct CDR3 sequences; about 95% of them appeared once. 0.14% to 0.15% of the sample lies in the top ten.

Study-level results and caveats: The study acknowledged that relatively few individuals were included in the TCR sequencing and HLA analysis.

Cut back by 3 bases and 7 bases, the V and J ends lie 12 bases apart. The CDR3 sequence holds 12 residues, the cysteine and phenylalanine included. Only the CDR3 DNA is retained, 36 bases long and in frame from the first base. Sequences SQVTM (CDR1) and ANQGSEA (CDR2) are obtained from the germline V gene. With regard to this clonotype: The antigen it binds to is not known. Base quality data are lacking; no much larger clone is found one base away.

The chain links TRBV29-1 with TRBJ1-1; the D gene is possibly TRBD1, with 5 bases matching. The sample was CD8+ T cells from PBMCs. The source is a human donor with multiple sclerosis. The nucleotide sequence is given as TGCAGCGTTGATGTAACCGGGGGTGAAGCTTTCTTT. The encoded protein is CSVDVTGGEAFF.